The 7 T cell receptor beta chains below all came from one sample that was sequenced in a study of T cell responses to AZD1222 COVID-19 vaccine. TCRdb's table, derived via immunoSEQ multiplex PCR, lists solely in-frame clones and lacks some. In the table there are roughly 150,000 clones, approximately 90% of which are singletons. The sequencing used peripheral blood, collected 28 days after the second AZD1222 dose. Source of these receptors: an adult who received the AZD1222 COVID-19 vaccine.

The rearrangement links TRBV30 to TRBJ1-1, with D unresolved. The ends were cut back, 3 bases at V and 1 base at J, with 9 bases in the middle. CDR3 size: 13 residues. Germline CDR1 is GTSNPN and CDR2 is SVGIG (reference sequence). CDR3 protein: CAWRIAGNTEAFF. As DNA, the CDR3 is TGTGCCTGGAGGATCGCCGGGAACACTGAAGCTTTCTTT.

The V and J genes are TRBV6-5 and TRBJ1-1, with no clear D. Trimming removed 7 bases at V and 1 base at J, with 10 bases between. The germline gives CDR1 MNHEY, CDR2 SVGAGI. The CDR3 runs 13 residues. CDR3 residues: CASTPDPNTEAFF. As DNA, the CDR3 is TGTGCCAGCACCCCCGACCCGAACACTGAAGCTTTCTTT.

The chain uses TRBV2 and TRBJ1-2; D not certain. Trimming left V 11 bases short and J 1 base short, with 14 bases between. The CDR3 sequence is 13 residues long. In germline, CDR1 is SNHLY, CDR2 FYNNEI. The CDR3 DNA follows: TGTGCCGGAGCACAGACGATTAACTATGGCTACACCTTC. This codes for CAGAQTINYGYTF.

The chain is built from TRBV11-3 and TRBJ1-2, with D hard to call. Trimming took off 1 base at V and 2 bases at J, with 11 bases between the two ends. The CDR3 is 15 residues long. Germline CDR1 and CDR2: SGHNT and YENEEA. The CDR3 is CASSLVRLLNYGYTF. Written as DNA, the CDR3 is TGTGCCAGCAGCTTAGTGCGACTGTTGAACTATGGCTACACCTTC. The full variable domain, in which reference TRBV11-3 and TRBJ1-2 provide the parts outside the CDR3, is EAGVVQSPRYKIIEKKQPVAFWCNPISGHNTLYWYLQNLGQGPELLIRYENEEAVDDSQLPKDRFSAERLKGVDSTLKIQPAELGDSAVYLCASSLVRLLNYGYTFGSGTRLTVV.

V is TRBV18 and J is TRBJ1-6; D possibly corresponds to TRBD1 (5 bases). The CDR3 is made up of 14 amino acids. Trimming shortened V by 2 bases and J by 10 bases, and 12 bases separated the two germline ends. Germline lookup yields CDR1 KGHSH and CDR2 LQKENI. The CDR3 loop is CASSPAGKDSPLHF. The CDR3 DNA reads TGTGCCAGCTCACCAGCAGGGAAAGACTCACCCCTCCACTTT.

The V and J genes are TRBV19 and TRBJ1-5; no reliable D call. The CDR3 contains 12 residues. Germline CDR1 and CDR2: LNHDA and SQIVND (reference sequence). V was cut by 3 bases and J by 4 bases, with 4 bases left in between. The CDR3 region has the DNA TGTGCCAGTAGTATTATAAATCAGCCCCAGCATTTT. Protein sequence: CASSIINQPQHF.

The V and J genes are TRBV19 and TRBJ2-2; 8 positions agree with TRBD1. Germline V lookup: CDR1 LNHDA, CDR2 SQIVND (reference sequence). Trimming removed 6 bases from V and 4 bases from J; junction bases left unmatched: 10. The CDR3 totals 16 residues. The CDR3 protein is CASRPGRGRITGELFF. CDR3 nucleotides: TGTGCCAGTAGACCGGGCAGGGGGCGCATCACCGGGGAGCTGTTTTTT.